Presented here are 5 T cell receptor beta chains from one specimen sequenced in a study of blood T cells in healthy people across ages. A sample-barcoded 5' primer and a J-beta primer mix were used in a second PCR of roughly 7 to 11 cycles. Using its own MiXCR run on the 5' RACE reads, TCRdb lists one record per CDR3 protein. This table holds hundreds of thousands of distinct CDR3 sequences, under 65% found once. The specimen sequenced was blood. The receptors derive from a woman of 80 years or more in good health.

This clonotype was recorded at least ten times. The chain employs TRBV2 and TRBJ2-1, with 10 bases lining up with TRBD1. The CDR3 loop spans 14 amino acids. From germline, CDR1 is SNHLY and CDR2 FYNNEI. Trimming took 6 bases from V and 2 from J; bases not matched to a gene: 1. DNA for the CDR3: TGTGCCAGCAGGGGACAGGGGACCTACAATGAGCAGTTCTTC. This sequence encodes CASRGQGTYNEQFF. The variable domain in full, completed from reference TRBV2 and TRBJ2-1, reads EPEVTQTPSHQVTQMGQEVILRCVPISNHLYFYWYRQILGQKVEFLVSFYNNEISEKSEIFDDQFSVERPDGSNFTLKIRSTKLEDSAMYFCASRGQGTYNEQFFGPGTRLTVL.

In regard to this clonotype: A much larger clone is a single base away; this may be a read error. The rearrangement uses TRBV29-1 and TRBJ2-7; 9 nucleotides align to TRBD1. The germline V gene encodes CDR1 SQVTM and CDR2 ANQGSEA. CDR3 length equals 15 residues. J lost 4 bases, V lost 6 bases, and 13 bases had no gene match. CDR3 DNA sequence: TGCAGCGTACCCTTCAATCGACAGGGGGGTTACGAGCAGTACTTC. Its protein product is CSVPFNRQGGYEQYF.

The chain has TRBV7-2 and TRBJ1-5; D not certain. Deletions cut 3 bases from V and 5 bases from J, with 8 bases between. Germline V CDR1 and CDR2: SGHTA, FQGNSA. The CDR3 has 13 amino acids. CDR3 region: CASSLKKDQPQHF. CDR3 DNA sequence: TGTGCCAGCAGCTTGAAGAAAGATCAGCCCCAGCATTTT.

This clonotype was seen ten or more times. The chain uses TRBV9 and TRBJ2-5; D gene ambiguous. V shed 1 base and J shed 2 bases, with 6 bases lying between them. Germline CDR1 SGDLS, CDR2 YYNGEE. CDR3 length: 13 residues. The CDR3 region is CASSVNTQETQYF. The CDR3 DNA reads TGTGCCAGCAGCGTAAACACACAAGAGACCCAGTACTTC.

This sequence joins TRBV2 and TRBJ2-4; D may be TRBD2 (5 bases). The last part of the DNA fits TRBJ2-7 better; the J call may be wrong. This CDR3 is 15 amino acids long. Germline CDR1 is SNHLY and CDR2 is FYNNEI. CDR3 DNA sequence: TGTGCCAGCAGTGTTGAGTTCTGGGCCGGAGGCGAGCAGTACTTC. Translated, it gives CASSVEFWAGGEQYF.